The rows below give T cell receptor beta chains drawn from one sample of a study of T cell changes during pregnancy in multiple sclerosis. Measured with immunoSEQ multiplex PCR; TCRdb has only the in-frame clones, and not every one. Among about 40,000 clones, around nine tenths were seen once, and the ten largest hold 0.95% to 1.5%. Sequencing was performed on peripheral blood, taken before pregnancy. The receptors were sampled from a female donor with multiple sclerosis, enrolled in a pregnancy study. Each CDR3 is given with its conserved first and last residue. D genes are given only for firm matches. Not every row has a clone size; where given, it reads once, few, many or a size class.

>TRBV30|TRBJ2-1|14|TRBD2|-
CACGGRAVYNEQFF
TGTGCCTGCGGCGGGAGGGCCGTTTACAATGAGCAGTTCTTC
>TRBV10-1|TRBJ2-3|16|TRBD2|-
CASSPRLAGAADTQYF
TGCGCCAGCAGCCCACGACTAGCGGGAGCGGCAGATACGCAGTATTTT
>TRBV13|TRBJ2-5|14|-|-
CASSGRDWQETQYF
TGTGCCAGCAGCGGCCGAGACTGGCAAGAGACCCAGTACTTC
>TRBV27|TRBJ2-7|14|TRBD2|once
CASSLLAGDYEQYF
TGTGCCAGCAGTCTTCTAGCGGGAGACTACGAGCAGTACTTC
>TRBV2|TRBJ2-3|13|-|-
CASSEASQATQYF
TGTGCCAGCAGTGAAGCGAGTCAGGCTACGCAGTATTTT
>TRBV27|TRBJ2-7|12|-|once
CASTSGAYEQYF
TGTGCCAGCACCTCTGGAGCCTACGAGCAGTACTTC
>TRBV5-1|TRBJ2-5|16|TRBD1|-
CASSLGTGPLQETQYF
TGCGCCAGCAGCCTAGGGACAGGACCCCTCCAAGAGACCCAGTACTTC
>TRBV5-6|TRBJ2-7|13|-|-
CASSRGIPYEQYF
TGTGCCAGCAGCCGCGGTATACCTTACGAGCAGTACTTC
>TRBV29-1|TRBJ2-3|14|-|-
CSVEGVEGWDTQYF
TGCAGCGTGGAGGGAGTCGAGGGGTGGGATACGCAGTATTTT
>TRBV7-2|TRBJ2-5|14|TRBD2|few
CASSFAGGRETQYF
TGTGCCAGCAGCTTCGCGGGGGGGAGAGAGACCCAGTACTTC
>TRBV5-1|TRBJ2-5|15|TRBD2|-
CASSLGLAPWETQYF
TGCGCCAGCAGCTTAGGACTAGCGCCTTGGGAGACCCAGTACTTC
>TRBV7-9|TRBJ1-1|14|-|-
CASSLGNSVTEAFF
TGTGCCAGCAGCTTAGGCAATTCGGTGACTGAAGCTTTCTTT
>TRBV28|TRBJ1-5|15|-|-
CASRPPARGNQPQHF
TGTGCCAGCAGACCCCCAGCCCGGGGCAATCAGCCCCAGCATTTT
>TRBV5-1|TRBJ2-7|16|TRBD1|once
CASSLSPDRVGYEQYF
TGCGCCAGCAGCTTGTCCCCGGACAGGGTCGGCTACGAGCAGTACTTC
>TRBV5-8|TRBJ1-5|15|-|-
CASSPRDTVYQPQHF
TGTGCCAGCAGCCCCAGGGACACGGTATATCAGCCCCAGCATTTT
>TRBV9|TRBJ2-7|16|TRBD2|-
CASSVEPGTRSYEQYF
TGTGCCAGCAGCGTAGAACCCGGGACTAGGTCCTACGAGCAGTACTTC
>TRBV7-3|TRBJ1-1|15|-|-
CASSLRAAGASEAFF
TGTGCCAGCAGCTTAAGGGCGGCGGGGGCAAGTGAAGCTTTCTTT
>TRBV5-1|TRBJ1-1|15|-|-
CASSLTSPGETEAFF
TGCGCCAGCAGCTTGACTAGTCCGGGGGAAACTGAAGCTTTCTTT
>TRBV19|TRBJ2-3|16|TRBD2|-
CASSIVAGGGTDTQYF
TGTGCCAGTAGTATAGTTGCGGGGGGCGGCACAGATACGCAGTATTTT
>TRBV28|TRBJ1-1|14|-|-
CASSSGGTNTEAFF
TGTGCCAGCAGCTCGGGGGGGACGAACACTGAAGCTTTCTTT
>TRBV27|TRBJ1-2|14|-|-
CASSEKSANYGYTF
TGTGCCAGCAGCGAGAAGTCCGCTAACTATGGCTACACCTTC
>TRBV29-1|TRBJ1-5|14|-|-
CSVAGGESNQPQHF
TGCAGCGTTGCTGGGGGCGAGAGCAATCAGCCCCAGCATTTT
>TRBV9|TRBJ2-2|16|TRBD2|-
CASSTSSGMNTGELFF
TGTGCCAGCAGCACCTCTAGCGGGATGAACACCGGGGAGCTGTTTTTT
>TRBV7-9|TRBJ1-1|15|-|-
CASSTLTGILLQAFF
TGTGCCAGCAGCACTCTGACAGGAATCCTGCTTCAGGCTTTCTTT
>TRBV4-2|TRBJ1-1|16|-|-
CASSQVWGLMNTEAFF
TGTGCCAGCAGCCAAGTCTGGGGGCTTATGAACACTGAAGCTTTCTTT
>TRBV29-1|TRBJ2-3|15|TRBD1|-
CSVEGGQGFTDTQYF
TGCAGCGTTGAAGGTGGACAGGGGTTCACAGATACGCAGTATTTT
>TRBV7-2|TRBJ2-7|14|-|-
CASSLRAGNYEQYF
TGTGCCAGCAGCTTAAGGGCAGGGAACTACGAGCAGTACTTC
>TRBV6-1|TRBJ1-2|15|TRBD1|-
CASSEGQGAERGYTF
TGTGCCAGCAGTGAAGGACAGGGGGCGGAAAGAGGCTACACCTTC
>TRBV18|TRBJ1-5|12|-|-
CASSPPGQPQHF
TGTGCCAGCTCACCTCCAGGGCAGCCCCAGCATTTT
>TRBV19|TRBJ2-7|18|TRBD2|-
CASSPGTGWGLAGDEQYF
TGTGCCAGTAGTCCCGGGACAGGATGGGGACTAGCGGGAGACGAGCAGTACTTC
>TRBV7-8|TRBJ2-1|14|-|-
CASSLGGVVIEQFF
TGTGCCAGCAGCTTAGGGGGGGTGGTCATCGAGCAGTTCTTC
>TRBV10-3|TRBJ2-1|15|TRBD2|-
CAISETSGIKNEQFF
TGTGCCATCAGTGAGACTAGCGGGATTAAAAATGAGCAGTTCTTC
>TRBV5-1|TRBJ2-2|17|-|-
CASRTQTGISNTGELFF
TGCGCCAGCCGAACTCAGACCGGGATATCCAACACCGGGGAGCTGTTTTTT
>TRBV27|TRBJ2-3|13|-|-
CASRGLGTDTQYF
TGTGCCAGCAGGGGGCTCGGCACAGATACGCAGTATTTT
>TRBV2|TRBJ2-3|14|TRBD2|-
CASKVGGPSDTQYF
TGTGCCAGCAAGGTGGGAGGGCCGTCTGATACGCAGTATTTT
>TRBV7-9|TRBJ1-5|14|-|once
CASSLDGSNQPQHF
TGTGCCAGCAGCTTAGATGGCAGCAATCAGCCCCAGCATTTT
>TRBV28|TRBJ1-2|11|-|-
CASSTSEGYTF
-
>TRBV6-5|TRBJ1-3|15|TRBD1|-
CASGPDRGLGNTIYF
TGTGCCAGCGGACCGGACAGGGGCTTAGGAAACACCATATATTTT
>TRBV11-2|TRBJ2-2|16|TRBD1|-
CASSFVGQGADGELFF
TGTGCCAGCAGCTTCGTGGGACAGGGGGCAGACGGGGAGCTGTTTTTT
>TRBV7-9|TRBJ2-4|14|TRBD1|once
CASVQGASKNIQYF
TGTGCCAGCGTACAGGGGGCTTCCAAAAACATTCAGTACTTC
>TRBV28|TRBJ2-4|18|-|-
CASSFYYRGGPGSNIQYF
TGTGCCAGCAGTTTCTATTACCGAGGAGGGCCCGGCTCTAACATTCAGTACTTC
>TRBV28|TRBJ2-7|16|TRBD1|-
CASSFVVGQGLHEQYF
TGTGCCAGCAGTTTCGTGGTGGGACAGGGGCTCCACGAGCAGTACTTC
>TRBV5-4|TRBJ2-1|15|TRBD2|-
CASSSSSGTFREQFF
TGTGCCAGCAGCTCATCTAGCGGGACCTTCAGGGAGCAGTTCTTC
>TRBV19|TRBJ1-2|15|-|-
CASTSRDRWGYGYTF
TGTGCCAGCACCAGTCGAGACAGATGGGGCTATGGCTACACCTTC
>TRBV6-1|TRBJ1-1|13|-|-
CASSHRENTEAFF
TGTGCCAGCAGTCACAGGGAAAACACTGAAGCTTTCTTT
>TRBV19|TRBJ2-7|14|-|-
CASSIRLDSYEQYF
TGTGCCAGTAGTATTAGACTAGACTCCTACGAGCAGTACTTC
>TRBV20-1|TRBJ2-5|11|-|-
CSATRGETQYF
TGCAGTGCAACCCGGGGGGAGACCCAGTACTTC
>TRBV7-9|TRBJ2-7|14|-|-
CASSLSELSGEQYF
TGTGCCAGCAGCTTGTCCGAATTGAGCGGCGAGCAGTACTTC
>TRBV10-1|TRBJ2-1|15|-|-
CASSPGQGGRNEQFF
TGCGCCAGCAGTCCTGGACAGGGAGGGAGGAATGAGCAGTTCTTC
>TRBV5-1|TRBJ1-5|15|-|-
CASSLDGTPSQPQHF
TGCGCCAGCAGCTTGGATGGGACACCTAGTCAGCCCCAGCATTTT
>TRBV28|TRBJ2-5|13|TRBD2|-
CASRTSGGETQYF
TGTGCCAGCAGGACGTCCGGGGGGGAGACCCAGTACTTC
>TRBV6-5|TRBJ2-7|15|TRBD2|-
CASSYLTSGAYEQYF
TGTGCCAGCAGTTACCTGACTAGCGGGGCGTACGAGCAGTACTTC
>TRBV19|TRBJ2-3|15|TRBD2|-
CASNEWRGGTDTQYF
TGTGCCAGTAATGAGTGGCGGGGGGGAACAGATACGCAGTATTTT
>TRBV6-6|TRBJ2-7|14|TRBD1|-
CASSYNQGAYEQYF
TGTGCCAGCAGTTACAACCAGGGGGCCTACGAGCAGTACTTC